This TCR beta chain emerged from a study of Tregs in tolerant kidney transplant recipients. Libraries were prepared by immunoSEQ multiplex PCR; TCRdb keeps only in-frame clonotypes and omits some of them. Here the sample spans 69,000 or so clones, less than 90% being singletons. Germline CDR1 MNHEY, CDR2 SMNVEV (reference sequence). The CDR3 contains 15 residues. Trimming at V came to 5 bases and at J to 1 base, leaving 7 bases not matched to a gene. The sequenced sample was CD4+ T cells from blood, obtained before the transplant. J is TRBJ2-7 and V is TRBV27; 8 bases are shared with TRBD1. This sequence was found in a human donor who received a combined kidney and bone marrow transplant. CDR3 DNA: TGTGCCAGCAGTCGGACAGGGCCCTTATCCTACGAGCAGTACTTC. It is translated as CASSRTGPLSYEQYF.